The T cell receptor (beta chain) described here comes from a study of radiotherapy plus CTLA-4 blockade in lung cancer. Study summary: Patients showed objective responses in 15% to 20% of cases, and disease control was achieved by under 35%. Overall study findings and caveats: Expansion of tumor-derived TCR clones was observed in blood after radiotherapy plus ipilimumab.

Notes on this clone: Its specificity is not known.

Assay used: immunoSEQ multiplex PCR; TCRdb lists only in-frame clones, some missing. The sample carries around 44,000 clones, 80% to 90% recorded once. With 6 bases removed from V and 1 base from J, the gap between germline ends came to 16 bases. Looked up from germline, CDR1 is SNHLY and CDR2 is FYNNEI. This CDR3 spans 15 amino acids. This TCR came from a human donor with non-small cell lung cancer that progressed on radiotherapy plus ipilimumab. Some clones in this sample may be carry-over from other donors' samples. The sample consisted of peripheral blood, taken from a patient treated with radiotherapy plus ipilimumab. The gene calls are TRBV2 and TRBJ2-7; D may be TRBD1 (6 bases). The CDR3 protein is CASSAGSDRSYEQYF. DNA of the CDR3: TGTGCCAGCAGCGCAGGTTCGGACAGATCCTACGAGCAGTACTTC.